This TCR beta chain came from a study of T cell repertoires in cytomegalovirus infection. Study context: TCR beta signatures that were public indicated CMV infection and matching HLA type.

Study outcomes and limitations: Public TCR beta family frequency separated CMV-and-HLA carriers, including in an independent cohort. HLA-C-restricted TCR beta clonotypes specific for CMV led the ex vivo response.

Ten or more counts support this clonotype. Its antigen remains unknown. Each CDR3 protein is one row after TCRdb ran MiXCR on the reads. This sample yields more than 500,000 distinct CDR3 sequences, of which approximately 15% are seen a single time; roughly a quarter belongs to the top ten. The TCR was taken from a human donor in good health (CMV status not recorded). Some clones in this sample may be carry-over from other donors' samples. Sequences were obtained from CD8+ T cells from PBMCs.

This CDR3 is CASSPEQRDRGTYEQYF. The CDR3 region has the DNA TGTGCCAGCAGTCCAGAGCAACGGGACAGGGGGACCTACGAGCAGTACTTC. The chain uses TRBV28 and TRBJ2-7; 11 bases fit TRBD1. The CDR3 contains 17 residues. In germline, CDR1 is MDHEN, CDR2 SYDVKM. The trim removed 5 bases at V and 2 bases at J, leaving 11 bases unmatched.